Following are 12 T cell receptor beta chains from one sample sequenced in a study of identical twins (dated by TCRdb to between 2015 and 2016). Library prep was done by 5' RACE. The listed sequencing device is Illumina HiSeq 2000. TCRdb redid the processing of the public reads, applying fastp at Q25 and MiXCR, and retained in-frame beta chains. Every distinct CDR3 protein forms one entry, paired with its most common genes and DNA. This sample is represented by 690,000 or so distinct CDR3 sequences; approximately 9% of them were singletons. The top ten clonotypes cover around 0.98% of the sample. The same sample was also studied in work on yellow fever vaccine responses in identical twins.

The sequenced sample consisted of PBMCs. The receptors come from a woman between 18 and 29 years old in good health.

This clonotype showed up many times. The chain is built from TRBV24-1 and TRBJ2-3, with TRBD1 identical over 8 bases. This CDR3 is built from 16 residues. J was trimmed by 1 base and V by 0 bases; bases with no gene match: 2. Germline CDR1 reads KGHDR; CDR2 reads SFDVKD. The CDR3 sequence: CATSDLLGQGTDTQYF. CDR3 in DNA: TGTGCCACCAGTGATTTGTTGGGACAGGGCACAGATACGCAGTATTTT.

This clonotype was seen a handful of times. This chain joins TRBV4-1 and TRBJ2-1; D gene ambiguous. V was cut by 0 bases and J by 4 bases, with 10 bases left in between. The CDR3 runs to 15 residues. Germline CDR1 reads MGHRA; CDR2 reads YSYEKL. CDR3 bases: TGCGCCAGCAGCCAAGATCAGGCCCTTTACAATGAGCAGTTCTTC. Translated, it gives CASSQDQALYNEQFF.

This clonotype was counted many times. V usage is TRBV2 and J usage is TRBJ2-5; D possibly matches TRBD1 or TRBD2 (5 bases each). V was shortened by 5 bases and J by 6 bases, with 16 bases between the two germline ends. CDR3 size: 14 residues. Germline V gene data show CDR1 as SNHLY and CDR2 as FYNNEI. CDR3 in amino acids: CASSPQGYGKTQYF. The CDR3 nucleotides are TGTGCCAGCAGTCCCCAGGGATACGGGAAGACCCAGTACTTC.

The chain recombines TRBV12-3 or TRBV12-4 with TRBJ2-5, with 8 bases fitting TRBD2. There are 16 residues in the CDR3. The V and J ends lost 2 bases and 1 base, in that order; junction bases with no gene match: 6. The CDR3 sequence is CASSLSGGYFQETQYF. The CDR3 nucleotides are TGTGCCAGCAGTTTAAGCGGGGGCTATTTCCAAGAGACCCAGTACTTC.

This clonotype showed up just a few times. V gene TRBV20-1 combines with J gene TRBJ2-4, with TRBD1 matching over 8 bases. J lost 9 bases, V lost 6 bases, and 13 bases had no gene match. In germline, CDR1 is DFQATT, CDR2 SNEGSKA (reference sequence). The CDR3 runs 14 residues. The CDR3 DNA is TGCAGTGCAATAGATGGGCAGGGGGCCACCATTCAGTACTTC. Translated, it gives CSAIDGQGATIQYF.

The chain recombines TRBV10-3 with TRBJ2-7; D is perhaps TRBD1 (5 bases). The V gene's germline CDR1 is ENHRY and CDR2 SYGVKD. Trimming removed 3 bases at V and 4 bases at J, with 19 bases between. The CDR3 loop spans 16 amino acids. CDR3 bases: TGTGCCATCAGTGAAAGGGTCGGGCAGGGAATTTACGAGCAGTACTTC. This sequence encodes CAISERVGQGIYEQYF.

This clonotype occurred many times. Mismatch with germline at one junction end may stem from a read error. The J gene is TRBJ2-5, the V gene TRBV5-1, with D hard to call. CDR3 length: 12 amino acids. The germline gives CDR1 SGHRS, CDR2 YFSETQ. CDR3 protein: CASSLETETQYF. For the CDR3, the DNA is TGTGCCAGCAGCTTAGAGACTGAGACCCAGTACTTC.

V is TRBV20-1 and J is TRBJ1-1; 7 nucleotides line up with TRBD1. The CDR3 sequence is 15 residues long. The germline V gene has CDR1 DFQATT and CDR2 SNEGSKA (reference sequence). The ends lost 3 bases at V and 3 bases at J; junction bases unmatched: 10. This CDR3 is CSASHWDSFHTEAFF. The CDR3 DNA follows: TGCAGTGCTAGCCACTGGGACAGTTTTCACACTGAAGCTTTCTTT.

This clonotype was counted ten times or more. CDR3 bases: TGTGCCAGCAGACCCGGGACAGGGGGCTTACAAGAGACCCAGTACTTC. Translation gives CASRPGTGGLQETQYF. The chain couples TRBV12-3 or TRBV12-4 to TRBJ2-5; the match to TRBD1 covers 12 bases. The CDR3 has 16 residues. The V segment lost 6 bases and the J segment 2 bases; nucleotides outside the gene matches: 7.

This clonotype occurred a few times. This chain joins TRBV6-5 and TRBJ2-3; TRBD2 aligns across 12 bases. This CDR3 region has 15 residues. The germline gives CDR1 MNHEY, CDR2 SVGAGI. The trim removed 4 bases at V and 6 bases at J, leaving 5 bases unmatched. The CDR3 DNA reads TGTGCCAGCAGTTCACTAGCGGGAGGCGTGGATACGCAGTATTTT. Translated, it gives CASSSLAGGVDTQYF.

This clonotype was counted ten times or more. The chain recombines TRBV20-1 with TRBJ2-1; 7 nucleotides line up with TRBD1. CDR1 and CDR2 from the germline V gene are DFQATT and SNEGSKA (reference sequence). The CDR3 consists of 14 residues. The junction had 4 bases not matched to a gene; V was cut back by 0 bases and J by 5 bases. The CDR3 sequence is CSARDRGQHNEQFF. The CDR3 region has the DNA TGCAGTGCTAGAGATCGGGGACAGCACAATGAGCAGTTCTTC.

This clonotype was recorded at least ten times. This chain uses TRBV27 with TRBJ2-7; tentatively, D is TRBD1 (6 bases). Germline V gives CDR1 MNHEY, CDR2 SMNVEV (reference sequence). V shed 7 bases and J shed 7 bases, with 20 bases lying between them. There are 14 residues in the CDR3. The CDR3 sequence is CASTENRDEGEQYF. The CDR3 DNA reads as TGTGCCAGCACAGAGAACAGGGACGAGGGGGAGCAGTACTTC.